This T cell receptor (beta chain) came from a study of T-cell memory formation after mild COVID-19. Background on the study: The study found TCR clusters largely donor specific. Notes on the study in general: CM and EM subsets held most contracting CD4+ clones; EMRA held CD8+ ones.

TCR alpha and TCR beta cDNA libraries carrying sample barcodes and UMIs came from 5'RACE with constant-segment primers. TCRdb passed the 5' RACE reads through MiXCR, listing each CDR3 protein once. The table shows approximately 110,000 distinct CDR3 sequences, with 22% occurring only once. Trimming left V 2 bases short and J 2 bases short, with 10 bases between. The CDR3 is 14 residues long. The V gene's germline CDR1 is SGHRS and CDR2 YFSETQ. Details on this clonotype: The antigen is unknown.

The genes are TRBV5-1 and TRBJ1-2, with D possibly matching TRBD1 (6 bases). The clonotype originates from a man aged 18 to 35 who had mild COVID-19 (a few samples of this study predate the infection). Cell type and time point are not known. The sequencing sample was made of PBMCs or a T cell subset sorted from them (not recorded which). CDR3: CASSLLGANYGYTF. In nucleotides, the CDR3 is TGCGCCAGCAGCTTACTGGGGGCCAACTATGGCTACACCTTC.